This record looks at one T cell receptor (beta chain) sequence and its context. The clone's antigen remains unknown. No much larger clone exists at a distance of one base, and base qualities are not known. CDR1 and CDR2 are read off the germline V gene as MDHEN and SYDVKM. Trimming costs V 5 bases and J 2 bases, and their ends lie 13 bases apart. The CDR3 holds 15 amino acids from the cysteine to the phenylalanine. Only the CDR3 DNA is retained, 45 bases long and in frame from the first base. The CDR3 regions of human TCRbeta chains were analyzed by immunosequencing. Regarding the original processing steps: Repertoire TCRs were matched against a reference library of SARS-CoV-2-specific TCRs generated with the MIRA antigen-specificity platform. Breadth meant the fraction of unique TCRs that were SARS-CoV-2-associated, whereas depth meant the fraction of total T cells that were SARS-CoV-2-associated. Using the MIRA data, every spike-specific TCR was mapped to the spike region that the TCR reacted to and assigned to either a CD4 or a CD8 class. Log10-transformed breadth and depth values were compared by one-way ANOVA with Sidak's multiple comparisons tests. TCRdb obtained this table from immuneACCESS and retained in-frame rearrangements with V and J assigned. These tables miss some clones; where compared with another copy, unresolved V genes account for less than half of the shortfall, and the remainder is unexplained. D and trimming were read from the DNA, whereas the V and J calls and clone size are those reported in that table. Within this sample are around 190,000 clones, with 94% of them counted one time only. Roughly 1.7% of the sample lies in the top ten.

These data come from a study of T cell responses to AZD1222 COVID-19 vaccine (dated by TCRdb to the early 2020s). Regarding the complete study: A total of 240 or so trial participants underwent TCR sequencing, of whom under 220 had received two doses of AZD1222 and some 25 had received two doses of the MenACWY control vaccine. Trial participants were enrolled by age into 18-55, 56-69 and 70-plus year subgroups, with around 150, 28 and 57 TCR-sequenced participants respectively.

Interpreted using the paper, the time point label stands for: about 28 days (+/-7) after the second vaccine dose. AZD1222 recipients given second doses at about 4 weeks or at about 12 weeks were pooled, since spike-specific TCR depth and breadth were not found to differ between the two schedules. Vaccinee samples came from UK trials COV001 and COV002, including a single-blind randomized controlled phase 2/3 trial of AZD1222 (ChAdOx1 nCoV-19) in healthy adults. For TCRbeta chain sequencing, PBMC samples from trial participants were taken at day 0 and at day 28 after the second dose. Beyond this particular receptor, the publication reports: Epitopes outside the regions mutated in the B.1.351 and B.1.1.7 variants were reportedly recognized by nearly half of the unique spike-specific TCRs. The vaccine-associated CD4 TCRs covered the entire spike protein, and the dominant responses fell in regions 160-218 and 743-854. Participants were mostly white British and included more females than males, and it was suggested by the authors that clonal diversity may have been underestimated. After two AZD1222 doses, spike-specific TCR breadth and depth were significantly higher than at day 0 and than in MenACWY recipients. In the small 56-69-year group, the increase in depth fell short of significance, most likely because of low power. Conclusions about previously exposed vaccinees were limited because only a handful of AZD1222 recipients were SARS-CoV-2 seropositive at baseline. Because no day 14 peak-response samples were available, repertoires were characterized only after the peak T cell response.

This clonotype was sampled from an adult who received the AZD1222 COVID-19 vaccine. Recombination linked TRBV28 to TRBJ1-5, with the D gene call left open. Source: peripheral blood, taken 28 days after the second AZD1222 dose. The CDR3 in this case is CASSIPQQGNQPQHF. The nucleotide sequence reads TGTGCCAGCAGTATCCCACAGCAGGGCAATCAGCCCCAGCATTTT. The reference TRBV28 and TRBJ1-5 proteins fill in what lies around the CDR3, so the full variable domain reads DVKVTQSSRYLVKRTGEKVFLECVQDMDHENMFWYRQDPGLGLRLIYFSYDVKMKEKGDIPEGYSVSREKKERFSLILESASTNQTSMYLCASSIPQQGNQPQHFGDGTRLSIL.